This entry describes one TCR beta chain. No antigen is known for it. The data originate from a study of vaccination and CD4 T cells after COVID-19. As for treatment: 10-day PBMC culture with coronavirus spike peptide pools or control peptides (ViraFEST assay). CD4+ T cells that had been cultured provided DNA sequenced with the Oncomine TCR Beta short-read assay. TCRdb recomputed calls from the PCR reads with MiXCR, one row per CDR3 protein. The table shows about 12,000 distinct CDR3 sequences, with 40% to 50% occurring only once. The origin of this receptor is a human donor who had recovered from COVID-19. Sequencing input: CD4+ T cells from blood, cultured in vitro.

The CDR3 sequence: CASSEVYQGAPYGYTF. The CDR3 nucleotides read TGTGCCAGCAGTGAAGTATACCAGGGGGCGCCTTATGGCTACACCTTC. The chain combines TRBV6-1 with TRBJ1-2; 8 bases align to TRBD1. Losses at the gene ends were 1 base for V and 5 bases for J; bases not matched to a gene: 9. The CDR3 runs to 16 residues. Germline lookup yields CDR1 MNHNS and CDR2 SASEGT.